Shown below are 19 T cell receptor beta chains from a single sample sequenced in a study of blood T cell repertoires in COVID-19. Sequencing was performed with immunoSEQ multiplex PCR; in TCRdb, only in-frame clones are kept and a portion is missing. Of 200,000 to 250,000 clones in the sample, about 80% are singletons; the top ten hold approximately 15%. Sequenced: PBMCs or T cells enriched from blood (not recorded which). The receptors stem from a middle-aged man who had recovered from COVID-19.

DNA for the CDR3: TGTGCCAGCAGTGACCAGGGGGCGAGCACAGATACGCAGTATTTT. It codes for CASSDQGASTDTQYF. The chain joins TRBV6-1 to TRBJ2-3, with 8 positions matching TRBD1. Germline V gene sequence: CDR1 MNHNS, CDR2 SASEGT. The J segment lost 0 bases and the V segment lost 3 bases, leaving 2 bases of the junction unmatched. This CDR3 region has 15 residues.

CDR3 protein: CASRPRDPQPQHF. The CDR3 DNA follows: TGTGCCAGCAGACCCAGGGATCCTCAGCCCCAGCATTTT. The chain joins TRBV5-8 to TRBJ1-5; D is perhaps TRBD1 (5 bases). The germline gives CDR1 SGHTS, CDR2 YDEGEE. Trimming cost V 5 bases and J 6 bases, with 12 bases left between them. This CDR3 has 13 amino acids. Full variable domain (rest looked up from reference TRBV5-8 and TRBJ1-5): EAGVTQSPTHLIKTRGQQATLRCSPISGHTSVYWYQQALGLGLQFLLWYDEGEERNRGNFPPRFSGRQFPNYSSELNVNALELEDSALYLCASRPRDPQPQHFGDGTRLSIL.

The chain couples TRBV18 to TRBJ1-2; maybe TRBD1 (5 bases). In germline, CDR1 is KGHSH, CDR2 LQKENI. The CDR3 runs to 14 residues. The ends were cut back, 2 bases at V and 4 bases at J, with 11 bases in the middle. The CDR3 sequence is CASSPDSVVYGYTF. The CDR3, as DNA: TGTGCCAGCTCACCAGACAGTGTAGTCTATGGCTACACCTTC. Drawing the rest from reference TRBV18 and TRBJ1-2, the complete variable domain is NAGVMQNPRHLVRRRGQEARLRCSPMKGHSHVYWYRQLPEEGLKFMVYLQKENIIDESGMPKERFSAEFPKEGPSILRIQQVVRGDSAAYFCASSPDSVVYGYTFGSGTRLTVV.

The chain has TRBV30 and TRBJ1-4; D might be TRBD1 (5 bases). The CDR3 runs 12 residues. V shed 8 bases and J shed 4 bases, with 11 bases lying between them. Germline-derived CDR1 and CDR2 are GTSNPN and SVGIG (reference sequence). CDR3 sequence (DNA): TGTGCCGGAACAGGCCGTAATGAAAAACTGTTTTTT. Translating it yields CAGTGRNEKLFF.

The chain has TRBV7-2 and TRBJ2-3; a weak D match, TRBD2 (6 bases). The V end lost 0 bases, the J end lost 9 bases, and 22 bases lay between the germline ends. Germline CDR1 reads SGHTA; CDR2 reads FQGNSA. This CDR3 is built from 17 residues. This chain's CDR3 is CASSLASAGRGTVTQYF. The CDR3 DNA is TGTGCCAGCAGCTTAGCCTCGGCGGGCCGCGGGACTGTAACGCAGTATTTT.

The gene calls are TRBV5-1 and TRBJ1-4; TRBD1 matches at 9 bases. This CDR3 spans 15 amino acids. J lost 8 bases, V lost 4 bases, and 9 bases had no gene match. Germline V gene data show CDR1 as SGHRS and CDR2 as YFSETQ. The CDR3 region has the DNA TGCGCCAGCAGCCTAAAACAGGGGGCAGGCGAAAAACTGTTTTTT. It is translated as CASSLKQGAGEKLFF.

This sequence joins TRBV7-9 and TRBJ1-5, with 9 bases aligning to TRBD1. CDR1 is SEHNR, CDR2 FQNEAQ, per germline (reference sequence). This CDR3 is 17 amino acids long. With V trimmed by 1 base and J by 1 base, 5 bases remained unmatched. CDR3 in amino acids: CASSLVGGTGSNQPQHF. The CDR3 DNA follows: TGTGCCAGCAGCTTAGTGGGGGGGACAGGGAGCAATCAGCCCCAGCATTTT.

The rearrangement links TRBV18 to TRBJ2-7; the D is unclear. The CDR3 length is 15 residues. Per germline, CDR1 KGHSH and CDR2 LQKENI. Trimming shortened V by 3 bases and J by 0 bases, and 12 bases separated the two germline ends. CDR3 DNA sequence: TGTGCCAGCTCACCCGACTTTCCCTCCTCCTACGAGCAGTACTTC. It specifies CASSPDFPSSYEQYF.

The CDR3 loop reads CASSRDRGALHF. Here the CDR3 DNA reads TGCGCCAGCAGCAGGGACAGGGGGGCACTCCACTTT. The V gene is TRBV5-1, the J gene TRBJ1-6, with 11 bases aligning to TRBD1. This CDR3 has 12 amino acids. J lost 16 bases, V lost 4 bases, and 4 bases had no gene match. The germline gives CDR1 SGHRS, CDR2 YFSETQ. The whole variable domain, filled in from reference TRBV5-1 and TRBJ1-6, reads KAGVTQTPRYLIKTRGQQVTLSCSPISGHRSVSWYQQTPGQGLQFLFEYFSETQRNKGNFPGRFSGRQFSNSRSEMNVSTLELGDSALYLCASSRDRGALHFGNGTRLTVT.

This clone was counted once. V is TRBV3-1 (or the pseudogene TRBV3-2) and J is TRBJ2-1; TRBD2 aligns across 7 bases. Germline V lookup: CDR1 LGHDT, CDR2 YNNKEL (reference sequence). The CDR3 consists of 16 residues. The V segment lost 2 bases and the J segment 3 bases; nucleotides outside the gene matches: 7. The CDR3 region is CASSQPGGVRYNEQFF. CDR3 nucleotides: TGTGCCAGCAGCCAACCGGGAGGCGTACGCTACAATGAGCAGTTCTTC.

The chain links TRBV5-4 to TRBJ2-3; 8 bases map to TRBD1. Trimming took 4 bases from V and 1 from J; bases not matched to a gene: 5. Germline loops: CDR1 SGHNT, CDR2 YYREEE (reference sequence). The CDR3 has 15 residues. The DNA for the CDR3 is TGTGCCAGCAGCGCCGGGACAGGACGCACAGATACGCAGTATTTT. Translation: CASSAGTGRTDTQYF.

This rearrangement joins TRBV7-2 to TRBJ1-4; possibly TRBD1 for D (6 bases). This CDR3 contains 15 residues. Germline loops: CDR1 SGHTA, CDR2 FQGNSA. V lost 5 bases to trimming and J lost 14 bases, with 24 bases between them. CDR3 in DNA: TGTGCCAGCAGCCAATATACGGACAGTGTTGAAGGGCTGTTTTTT. Its protein is CASSQYTDSVEGLFF.

V usage is TRBV7-2 and J usage is TRBJ2-5; tentatively, D is TRBD1 (7 bases). With 5 bases removed from V and 5 bases from J, the gap between germline ends came to 15 bases. From germline, CDR1 is SGHTA and CDR2 FQGNSA. CDR3 size: 14 residues. The DNA of the CDR3 is TGTGCCAGCAGCCCCCTGACAGGGAGGGAGACCCAGTACTTC. The encoded protein is CASSPLTGRETQYF. The full variable domain, with the rest looked up from reference TRBV7-2 and TRBJ2-5, is GAGVSQSPSNKVTEKGKDVELRCDPISGHTALYWYRQSLGQGLEFLIYFQGNSAPDKSGLPSDRFSAERTGGSVSTLTIQRTQQEDSAVYLCASSPLTGRETQYFGPGTRLLVL.

This clone has only a few counts. The chain couples TRBV27 to TRBJ1-1, with D possibly TRBD1 on 6 matching bases. This CDR3 is built from 14 residues. Germline lookup yields CDR1 MNHEY and CDR2 SMNVEV (reference sequence). The ends were cut back, 5 bases at V and 5 bases at J, with 15 bases in the middle. The CDR3 region is CASSVQGRGTEAFF. In nucleotides, the CDR3 is TGTGCCAGCAGTGTGCAGGGGCGGGGGACTGAAGCTTTCTTT.

V usage is TRBV19 and J usage is TRBJ2-3, with 7 nucleotides matching TRBD2. This CDR3 has 15 amino acids. J lost 5 bases, V lost 7 bases, and 12 bases had no gene match. Per germline, CDR1 LNHDA and CDR2 SQIVND (reference sequence). The chain's CDR3 is CASTGLRESGDTQYF. CDR3 nucleotides: TGTGCCAGTACAGGGCTGCGGGAGTCGGGAGATACGCAGTATTTT.

The rearrangement uses TRBV10-3 and TRBJ2-7, with TRBD1 identical over 7 bases. Germline V gives CDR1 ENHRY, CDR2 SYGVKD. This CDR3 spans 13 amino acids. V dropped 5 bases and J dropped 4; count of bases not matched to a gene: 5. The CDR3 loop reads CAISRDREYEQYF. CDR3 nucleotide sequence: TGTGCCATCAGTCGGGACAGAGAGTACGAGCAGTACTTC.

The rearrangement links TRBV7-3 to TRBJ1-1, with D unclear. Deletions cut 2 bases from V and 7 bases from J, with 14 bases between. The CDR3 is 14 amino acids. Germline lookup yields CDR1 SGHTA and CDR2 FQGTGA. In DNA form, the CDR3 reads TGTGCCAGCAGCTTAGGTCAGGCCCCCGATGAAGCTTTCTTT. This sequence encodes CASSLGQAPDEAFF.

The CDR3 spells CASSQEGWETGLQETQYF. CDR3 nucleotide sequence: TGCGCCAGCAGCCAAGAAGGGTGGGAGACAGGCCTACAAGAGACCCAGTACTTC. The chain uses TRBV4-1 and TRBJ2-5, with TRBD1 as a possible D gene (6 bases). There are 18 residues in the CDR3. V dropped 0 bases and J dropped 2 bases, with 19 bases sitting between them. Germline V CDR1 and CDR2: MGHRA, YSYEKL.

The gene calls are TRBV12-3 or TRBV12-4 and TRBJ1-2, with 9 bases matching TRBD1. The CDR3 has 13 amino acids. V was pared by 3 bases and J by 8 bases, with 4 bases of the junction left unmatched. DNA of the CDR3: TGTGCCAGCAGTTTGGACAGGGGACAGGGCTACACCTTC. As protein: CASSLDRGQGYTF.